Each of the 32 T cell receptor beta chains below was sequenced from the same sample in a study of Graves' ophthalmopathy and Graves' hyperthyroidism (dated by TCRdb to between 2018 and 2020). These reads were obtained on an Illumina HiSeq 2000. TCR beta CDR3 regions were amplified from RNA transcripts for repertoire sequencing. A first-round RT-PCR used HTBI primers with the Qiagen OneStep RT-PCR kit, followed by a second-round multiplex PCR, size selection and purification. TCRdb itself trimmed the public reads at Q25 with fastp, ran MiXCR and retained productive beta chains. Every distinct CDR3 protein forms one entry, paired with its most common genes and DNA. Within this sample are hundreds of thousands of distinct CDR3 sequences, with 35% to 45% of them counted one time only. Clones ranked in the top ten supply more than 2.5% of the sample. Sequenced: peripheral blood. The source is an adult man with Graves' ophthalmopathy.

Ten or more counts support this clonotype. The chain recombines TRBV20-1 with TRBJ2-7, with a tentative D call TRBD2 (6 bases). The ends were cut back, 7 bases at V and 2 bases at J, with 12 bases in the middle. CDR3 length: 12 residues. In germline, CDR1 is DFQATT, CDR2 SNEGSKA (reference sequence). CDR3 in DNA: TGCAGTGGTGCGGGGCCGGCCTACGAGCAGTACTTC. Protein sequence: CSGAGPAYEQYF.

This clonotype was counted at least ten times. The chain carries TRBV7-9 and TRBJ2-2, with D unclear. In germline, CDR1 is SEHNR, CDR2 FQNEAQ (reference sequence). This CDR3 is 14 amino acids long. Deletions cut 4 bases from V and 3 bases from J, with 9 bases between. CDR3 protein: CASSSLGYTGELFF. CDR3 in DNA: TGTGCCAGCAGCTCCCTGGGGTACACCGGGGAGCTGTTTTTT.

This clonotype was detected many times. This chain uses TRBV10-3 with TRBJ1-5; D remains unclear. Germline CDR1 and CDR2: ENHRY and SYGVKD. The CDR3 totals 15 residues. Deletions cut 3 bases from V and 3 bases from J, with 12 bases between. The CDR3 loop is CAISDPNGVNQPQHF. The CDR3 DNA reads as TGTGCCATCAGTGATCCCAACGGGGTCAATCAGCCCCAGCATTTT.

This clonotype was recorded a few times. This chain joins TRBV12-3 or TRBV12-4 and TRBJ1-4, with 7 bases lining up with TRBD1. The CDR3 sequence is 15 residues long. With V trimmed by 5 bases and J by 4 bases, 7 bases remained unmatched. CDR3 amino acids: CASSREGAVNEKLFF. DNA of the CDR3: TGTGCCAGCAGTCGAGAGGGGGCGGTTAATGAAAAACTGTTTTTT.

As for this clonotype: One end of the junction fails to match germline, which may point to a read error. The CDR3 protein is CASSYTGQLNTEVFF. CDR3 nucleotides: TGTGCCAGCAGTTACACGGGACAGCTGAACACTGAAGTTTTCTTT. The chain joins TRBV7-9 to TRBJ1-1; TRBD1 matches 7 bases. CDR3 length equals 15 residues. Germline assignment: CDR1 SEHNR and CDR2 FQNEAQ (reference sequence). The full variable domain, with the rest looked up from reference TRBV7-9 and TRBJ1-1, is DTGVSQNPRHKITKRGQNVTFRCDPISEHNRLYWYRQTLGQGPEFLTYFQNEAQLEKSRLLSDRFSAERPKGSFSTLEIQRTEQGDSAMYLCASSYTGQLNTEVFFGQGTRLTVV.

J is TRBJ1-5 and V is TRBV15; D ambiguous. The germline CDR1 and CDR2 sequences are LNHNV and YYDKDF (reference sequence). The CDR3 has 14 amino acids. The V and J ends lost 4 bases and 9 bases respectively, with 16 bases between them. CDR3 nucleotide sequence: TGTGCCACCAGCAATGAGGGATATACCGGGCCCCAGCATTTT. Protein: CATSNEGYTGPQHF.

This clonotype was seen repeatedly, ten times or more. The rearrangement uses TRBV7-2 and TRBJ2-7, with 9 positions matching TRBD1. The CDR3 contains 15 residues. Trimming took 3 bases from V and 5 from J; bases not matched to a gene: 8. Germline V lookup: CDR1 SGHTA, CDR2 FQGNSA. CDR3 bases: TGTGCCAGCAGCTTTAGACAGGGGGGTTCCCACGAGCAGTACTTC. This sequence encodes CASSFRQGGSHEQYF. Using reference TRBV7-2 and TRBJ2-7 for the parts outside the CDR3, the full variable domain is GAGVSQSPSNKVTEKGKDVELRCDPISGHTALYWYRQSLGQGLEFLIYFQGNSAPDKSGLPSDRFSAERTGGSVSTLTIQRTQQEDSAVYLCASSFRQGGSHEQYFGPGTRLTVT.

This clonotype has a handful of counts. In nucleotides, the CDR3 is TGTGCCAGCAGCCAAAGGGACGGCTTCACAGATACGCAGTATTTT. It codes for CASSQRDGFTDTQYF. The chain recombines TRBV7-2 with TRBJ2-3, with D perhaps given as TRBD1 or TRBD2 (5 bases each). The CDR3 sequence is 15 residues long. The germline CDR1 and CDR2 sequences are SGHTA and FQGNSA. The ends were cut back, 5 bases at V and 2 bases at J, with 14 bases in the middle.

This clonotype was recorded many times. CDR3 loop: CASSETDSNTEAFF. In DNA form, the CDR3 reads TGTGCCAGCAGTGAGACAGATTCGAACACTGAAGCTTTCTTT. The chain recombines TRBV6-4 with TRBJ1-1; the D gene is possibly TRBD1 (5 bases). CDR1 and CDR2 from the germline V gene are MRHNA and SNTAGT. There are 14 residues in the CDR3. V lost 3 bases and J 1 base, leaving 9 bases between the germline ends.

The gene calls are TRBV10-3 and TRBJ2-7; 10 bases are shared with TRBD2. The CDR3 covers 13 residues. The junction had 4 bases not matched to a gene; V was cut back by 7 bases and J by 4 bases. CDR1 is ENHRY, CDR2 SYGVKD, per germline. The CDR3: CAITGSGGYEQYF. The CDR3 DNA follows: TGTGCCATCACGGGTAGCGGGGGGTACGAGCAGTACTTC.

The gene calls are TRBV12-3 or TRBV12-4 and TRBJ1-1, with no clear D. The CDR3 consists of 13 residues. V lost 4 bases and J lost 1, with 7 bases in between. DNA for the CDR3: TGTGCCAGCAGTTCGTTCGCGAACACTGAAGCTTTCTTT. The encoded protein is CASSSFANTEAFF.

This chain uses TRBV4-1 with TRBJ1-1, with 7 bases matching TRBD1. V lost 2 bases and J lost 1; bases outside the gene matches: 4. CDR1 is MGHRA, CDR2 YSYEKL, per germline. The CDR3 spans 15 residues. CDR3: CASSQNEGANTEAFF. The DNA for the CDR3 is TGCGCCAGCAGCCAAAACGAGGGGGCGAACACTGAAGCTTTCTTT.

This clonotype was counted many times. The V gene is TRBV10-3, the J gene TRBJ2-7; 7 nucleotides agree with TRBD1. The CDR3 contains 12 residues. The germline CDR1 and CDR2 sequences are ENHRY and SYGVKD. V shed 10 bases and J 2 bases; nucleotides not matched to a gene: 5. The CDR3 spells CARGQFPYEQYF. CDR3 nucleotide sequence: TGTGCCAGGGGACAGTTCCCCTACGAGCAGTACTTC.

The V and J genes are TRBV2 and TRBJ2-5; no clear D. The CDR3 is 17 amino acids. CDR1 and CDR2 (germline): SNHLY, FYNNEI. V gave up 4 bases and J gave up 5 bases, with 23 bases separating them. The CDR3: CASSAATSRTAHETQYF. The CDR3 coding sequence is TGTGCCAGCAGTGCCGCGACCTCTCGGACGGCGCATGAGACCCAGTACTTC.

For this clonotype: A read error may produce the germline difference seen at one junction end. The V call is TRBV25-1, the J call TRBJ1-3; D remains ambiguous. The CDR3 length is 16 residues. Germline V gene data show CDR1 as MGHDK and CDR2 as SYGVNS. Here the CDR3 reads CASSPHFGISGDTVYF. The CDR3 bases are TGTGCCAGCAGCCCGCATTTCGGGATCTCTGGAGACACCGTATATTTT.

The rearrangement uses TRBV10-2 and TRBJ1-1; D might be TRBD1 (6 bases). Trimming took 10 bases from V and 4 from J, leaving 13 bases between them. Germline V lookup: CDR1 WSHSY, CDR2 SAAADI. This CDR3 is 12 amino acids long. For the CDR3, the DNA is TGCGCCACCAATACAGGGAGCACTGAAGCTTTCTTT. This sequence encodes CATNTGSTEAFF.

At least ten counts were recorded for this clonotype. V gene TRBV7-8 combines with J gene TRBJ1-5; TRBD1 is a possible D gene (5 bases). The CDR3 consists of 14 residues. Trimming left V 0 bases short and J 5 bases short, with 8 bases between. Germline loops: CDR1 SGHVS, CDR2 FQNEAQ. DNA of the CDR3: TGTGCCAGCAGCTTAGCGGGGGGGGATCAGCCCCAGCATTTT. Translating gives CASSLAGGDQPQHF.

In its sample, this clonotype was seen once. This chain connects TRBV7-9 to TRBJ1-2; no clear D. CDR3 size: 14 residues. The V end lost 8 bases, the J end lost 2 bases, and 15 bases lay between the germline ends. From germline, CDR1 is SEHNR and CDR2 FQNEAQ (reference sequence). The CDR3 DNA reads TGTGCCAGCTCACCGAGTCGGGGAAACTATGGCTACACCTTC. Residues: CASSPSRGNYGYTF.

For this clonotype: This may be a read error, as it is one base from a much larger clone. This is likely a read error, given that the CDR3 carries no conserved phenylalanine or tryptophan at its end. The J gene is TRBJ2-7, the V gene TRBV7-9; D may be TRBD2 (5 bases). With 3 bases removed from V and 7 bases from J, the gap between germline ends came to 13 bases. Germline-derived CDR1 and CDR2 are SEHNR and FQNEAQ (reference sequence). The CDR3 loop spans 13 amino acids. CDR3 DNA sequence: TGTGCCAGCAGCTTGCGAGGTTCGGGGGAGCAGTACCTC. This sequence encodes CASSLRGSGEQYL.

Note on this clonotype: Since the CDR3 does not end with the conserved phenylalanine or tryptophan, this likely comes from a read error. The chain couples TRBV25-1 to TRBJ1-1, with a weak D call TRBD1 (5 bases). There are 14 residues in the CDR3. V lost 6 bases and J lost 1, with 12 bases in between. Looked up from germline, CDR1 is MGHDK and CDR2 is SYGVNS. The CDR3 sequence is CASSLQGQNTEAFL. CDR3 sequence (DNA): TGTGCCAGCAGCTTGCAGGGCCAGAACACTGAAGCTTTCCTT.

The chain is built from TRBV6-1 and TRBJ1-1; unclear D gene. Germline V gives CDR1 MNHNS, CDR2 SASEGT. V lost 4 bases and J lost 2, with 11 bases in between. CDR3 length equals 14 residues. The CDR3 DNA reads TGTGCCAGCAGTGCCGGCCCATTCAACACTGAAGCTTTCTTT. Protein sequence: CASSAGPFNTEAFF.

The chain recombines TRBV7-2 with TRBJ2-1; 14 bases match TRBD2. J lost 5 bases, V lost 2 bases, and 2 bases had no gene match. Germline V gives CDR1 SGHTA, CDR2 FQGNSA. CDR3 length equals 16 residues. The CDR3 here is CASSLPGLAGDNEQFF. The CDR3 DNA reads TGTGCCAGCAGCTTACCGGGACTAGCGGGAGACAATGAGCAGTTCTTC. Combining the CDR3 with reference TRBV7-2 and TRBJ2-1 gives the whole variable domain GAGVSQSPSNKVTEKGKDVELRCDPISGHTALYWYRQSLGQGLEFLIYFQGNSAPDKSGLPSDRFSAERTGGSVSTLTIQRTQQEDSAVYLCASSLPGLAGDNEQFFGPGTRLTVL.

This clonotype was seen repeatedly, ten times or more. The chain couples TRBV7-9 to TRBJ1-1; D call uncertain. Germline values: CDR1 SEHNR, CDR2 FQNEAQ (reference sequence). CDR3 size: 13 residues. Deletions cut 7 bases from V and 2 bases from J, with 11 bases between. CDR3 amino acids: CASNKVTNTEAFF. The CDR3 nucleotides read TGTGCCAGCAATAAGGTCACAAACACTGAAGCTTTCTTT.

This clonotype was seen repeatedly, ten times or more. The chain links TRBV20-1 to TRBJ1-2; D possibly corresponds to TRBD1 (5 bases). V lost 0 bases and J lost 4, with 18 bases in between. Germline lookup yields CDR1 DFQATT and CDR2 SNEGSKA (reference sequence). The CDR3 length is 16 residues. For the CDR3, the DNA is TGCAGTGCTAGAGATCAGGGACGTGCAGAGAGCTATGGCTACACCTTC. Encoded protein: CSARDQGRAESYGYTF.

This clonotype was seen ten or more times. The chain is built from TRBV2 and TRBJ1-5, with a tentative D call TRBD1 (5 bases). V lost 8 bases to trimming and J lost 4 bases, with 12 bases between them. CDR3 size: 13 residues. Germline-derived CDR1 and CDR2 are SNHLY and FYNNEI. In DNA, the CDR3 is TGTGCCAGCGGGGGTGAATATAATCAGCCCCAGCATTTT. This encodes CASGGEYNQPQHF. The whole variable domain, filled in from reference TRBV2 and TRBJ1-5, reads EPEVTQTPSHQVTQMGQEVILRCVPISNHLYFYWYRQILGQKVEFLVSFYNNEISEKSEIFDDQFSVERPDGSNFTLKIRSTKLEDSAMYFCASGGEYNQPQHFGDGTRLSIL.

The sample holds many counts of this clonotype. The gene calls are TRBV5-1 and TRBJ1-1, with TRBD1 matching over 11 bases. The CDR3 sequence is 14 residues long. Per the germline V gene, CDR1 is SGHRS and CDR2 is YFSETQ. V trimming: 0 bases; J trimming: 8 bases; junction bases outside the gene matches: 3. CDR3 nucleotide sequence: TGCGCCAGCAGCTTGGGGACAGGGGGCCTAGAAGCTTTCTTT. The encoded protein is CASSLGTGGLEAFF.

This clonotype was picked up many times. V is TRBV2 and J is TRBJ2-7; D is uncertain. Germline V CDR1 and CDR2: SNHLY, FYNNEI. V was pared by 7 bases and J by 3 bases, with 16 bases between. This CDR3 contains 14 residues. CDR3 DNA: TGTGCCAGCAAGCCGAGACCCACAAGCTACGAGCAGTACTTC. This encodes CASKPRPTSYEQYF.

Concerning this clonotype itself: The CDR3 end shows no conserved phenylalanine or tryptophan, and so a read error is likely. V usage is TRBV29-1 and J usage is TRBJ2-5, with TRBD1 matching over 12 bases. J was trimmed by 5 bases and V by 6 bases; bases with no gene match: 7. The CDR3 is made up of 14 amino acids. The germline V gene has CDR1 SQVTM and CDR2 ANQGSEA. The CDR3 nucleotides read TGCAGCGTCGGGACAGGGGGCAGGCGGGAGACCCAGTACCTC. Residues: CSVGTGGRRETQYL.

Ten or more counts support this clonotype. V gene TRBV6-6 combines with J gene TRBJ1-6; 8 bases match TRBD1. After removal of 2 bases from V and 5 bases from J, the junction contained 5 bases not matched to a gene. Looked up from germline, CDR1 is MNHNY and CDR2 is SVGAGI (reference sequence). The CDR3 has 16 amino acids. The CDR3 region is CASSYLGQGDNSPLHF. CDR3 coding DNA: TGTGCCAGCAGTTACCTAGGACAGGGCGATAATTCACCCCTCCACTTT.

On this clonotype itself: Being one base from a much bigger clone, this may be a read error. The rearrangement uses TRBV6-4 and TRBJ2-2; D is tentatively TRBD1 or TRBD2 (6 bases each). The germline gives CDR1 MRHNA, CDR2 SNTAGT. There are 13 residues in the CDR3. The CDR3 loop reads CASSFRDTGGLFF. Here the CDR3 DNA reads TGTGCCAGCAGCTTTCGGGACACCGGGGGGCTGTTTTTT.

This clonotype was seen a single time. Relative to the germline gene, one junction end is altered; a read error may explain this. The genes are TRBV10-3 and TRBJ2-2; D is ambiguous. The CDR3 is made up of 15 amino acids. The germline CDR1 and CDR2 sequences are ENHRY and SYGVKD. CDR3 bases: TGTACCATCAGTGACCTTGACTCGAACACCGGGGAGCTGTTTTTT. Translating it yields CTISDLDSNTGELFF.

This clonotype was detected ten times or more. This chain joins TRBV12-3 or TRBV12-4 and TRBJ1-2; D is perhaps TRBD1 (5 bases). V lost 8 bases and J 8 bases, leaving 15 bases between the germline ends. This CDR3 is built from 12 residues. CDR3 coding DNA: TGTGCCAGCTCGGCAGGGTCACGGGGCTACACCTTC. Translation: CASSAGSRGYTF.